This TCR beta chain was identified during a study of T cell changes during pregnancy in multiple sclerosis. Sequencing used immunoSEQ multiplex PCR; TCRdb keeps in-frame clones, though not all of them. The table has about 76,000 clones, around nine tenths seen once. Germline loops: CDR1 SGHNT, CDR2 YYREEE (reference sequence). CDR3 length equals 14 residues. V gave up 0 bases and J gave up 0 bases, with 6 bases separating them. This clonotype was sampled from a female donor in good health, enrolled as a control in a pregnancy study. Sequenced here: peripheral blood, sampled after pregnancy. The chain is built from TRBV5-4 and TRBJ1-1; D is unresolved. The CDR3 nucleotides read TGTGCCAGCAGCTTGGAGCTCATGAACACTGAAGCTTTCTTT. Translating it yields CASSLELMNTEAFF.